This TCR beta chain was captured by sequencing in a study of blood T cell repertoires in COVID-19. Study in general: Specimens from acute and convalescent COVID-19 originated in the United States, Italy and Spain. Sample material is recorded as cDNA or gDNA derived from T cells, B-cell-depleted T cells, or PBMCs.

Trimming stripped 1 base from V and 2 bases from J, with 15 bases between. Germline CDR1 SGHRS, CDR2 YFSETQ. The CDR3 consists of 16 residues. Original methodology: Amplifying reference gene primers gave estimates of nucleated cell counts. The method was immunoSEQ multiplex PCR; TCRdb's version includes in-frame clones alone and lacks a portion of them. For V, J and clone size, that table is used; D and trimming come from the DNA. The data hold about 200,000 clones, with around 80% observed a single time. V and J are TRBV5-1 and TRBJ1-2; a possible D gene is TRBD1 (5 bases). The TCR originated in a human donor in a cohort sampled during active COVID-19. The sequenced material came from peripheral blood. The CDR3 spells CASSLSPQVINYGYTF. The CDR3 nucleotides read TGCGCCAGCAGCTTGTCCCCACAGGTGATCAACTATGGCTACACCTTC.